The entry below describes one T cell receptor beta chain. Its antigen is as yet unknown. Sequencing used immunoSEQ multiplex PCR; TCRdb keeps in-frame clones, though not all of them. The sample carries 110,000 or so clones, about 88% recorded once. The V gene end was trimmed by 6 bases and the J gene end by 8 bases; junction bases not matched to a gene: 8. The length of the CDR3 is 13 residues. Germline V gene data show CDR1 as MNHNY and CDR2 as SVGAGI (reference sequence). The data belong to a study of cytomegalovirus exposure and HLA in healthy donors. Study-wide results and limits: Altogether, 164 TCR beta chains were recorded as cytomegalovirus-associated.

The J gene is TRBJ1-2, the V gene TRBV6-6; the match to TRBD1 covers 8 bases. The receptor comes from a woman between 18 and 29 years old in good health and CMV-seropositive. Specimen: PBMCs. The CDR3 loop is CASRPDRGGGYTF. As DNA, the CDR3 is TGTGCCAGCAGACCCGACAGGGGAGGAGGCTACACCTTC.